Shown below are 12 T cell receptor beta chains from a single sample sequenced in a study of cytomegalovirus exposure and HLA in healthy donors. Primers for the PCR totalled 60 Vbeta and 13 Jbeta. Assay used: immunoSEQ multiplex PCR; TCRdb lists only in-frame clones, some missing. The data contain some 120,000 clones, approximately 80% of them singletons. Material: PBMCs. The receptor set was obtained from a woman aged 40 to 50 in good health and CMV-seropositive.

The V and J genes are TRBV5-1 and TRBJ2-1, with TRBD1 identical over 12 bases. The CDR3 sequence is 15 residues long. V was clipped by 0 bases and J by 9 bases; unmatched bases: 4. Germline assignment: CDR1 SGHRS and CDR2 YFSETQ. For the CDR3, the DNA is TGCGCCAGCAGCTTGGGGGACAGGGGGCATAGTGAGCAGTTCTTC. Its translation: CASSLGDRGHSEQFF.

The rearrangement uses TRBV6-5 and TRBJ1-1; a weak D match, TRBD1 (5 bases). V was trimmed by 6 bases and J by 11 bases, leaving 16 bases between them. The CDR3 runs to 12 residues. From germline, CDR1 is MNHEY and CDR2 SVGAGI. The CDR3 DNA sequence: TGTGCCAGCAGCACTCGGTGGGGGGAGGCTTTCTTT. It is translated as CASSTRWGEAFF.

The chain recombines TRBV6-5 with TRBJ1-4, with 7 bases fitting TRBD1. Per germline, CDR1 MNHEY and CDR2 SVGAGI. Trimming at V came to 6 bases and at J to 7 bases, leaving 8 bases not matched to a gene. The CDR3 length is 14 residues. The CDR3 loop is CASRPRQGFEKLFF. DNA for the CDR3: TGTGCCAGCAGACCTCGACAGGGTTTTGAAAAACTGTTTTTT.

The V call is TRBV4-2, the J call TRBJ2-7; tentatively, D is TRBD1 (6 bases). This CDR3 has 14 amino acids. Per the germline V gene, CDR1 is LGHNA and CDR2 is YNFKEQ. Trimming stripped 3 bases from V and 5 bases from J, with 14 bases between. CDR3 sequence: CASSHLGQSHEQYF. CDR3 nucleotides: TGTGCCAGCAGCCACCTTGGACAGTCCCACGAGCAGTACTTC.

The CDR3 coding sequence is TGTGCCAGCAAACCTCCGGGACTCCTTGACACCGGGGAGCTGTTTTTT. As protein: CASKPPGLLDTGELFF. This rearrangement joins TRBV7-8 to TRBJ2-2, with D perhaps TRBD2 (6 bases). Germline V gene sequence: CDR1 SGHVS, CDR2 FQNEAQ. Trimming left V 7 bases short and J 3 bases short, with 18 bases between. This CDR3 has 16 residues.

The rearrangement uses TRBV6-5 and TRBJ1-2; 10 nucleotides line up with TRBD1. The J segment lost 8 bases and the V segment lost 2 bases, leaving 8 bases of the junction unmatched. In germline, CDR1 is MNHEY, CDR2 SVGAGI. The CDR3 has 15 amino acids. CDR3 sequence reads: CASSYTGDRGTGYTF. Here the CDR3 DNA reads TGTGCCAGCAGTTACACTGGGGACAGGGGTACGGGCTACACCTTC.

V usage is TRBV30 and J usage is TRBJ1-2; D call uncertain. The CDR3 has 12 residues. Germline CDR1 is GTSNPN and CDR2 is SVGIG (reference sequence). V lost 2 bases and J lost 1, with 5 bases in between. The CDR3 DNA reads as TGTGCCTGGAGTTTCATTAACTATGGCTACACCTTC. Its translation is CAWSFINYGYTF.

The V gene is TRBV15, the J gene TRBJ2-7; possible D gene TRBD1, 6 bases. The CDR3 extends over 13 amino acids. Germline CDR1 reads LNHNV; CDR2 reads YYDKDF (reference sequence). Trimming cost V 2 bases and J 4 bases, with 9 bases left between them. In DNA form, the CDR3 reads TGTGCCACCAGCAGAAACACAGGGTACGAGCAGTACTTC. It translates to CATSRNTGYEQYF.

The chain couples TRBV27 to TRBJ1-2; 7 bases are shared with TRBD1. The V gene end was trimmed by 5 bases and the J gene end by 5 bases; junction bases not matched to a gene: 2. CDR1 and CDR2 from the germline V gene are MNHEY and SMNVEV (reference sequence). CDR3 size: 12 residues. CDR3: CASSDREYGYTF. As DNA, the CDR3 is TGTGCCAGCAGTGACAGGGAGTATGGCTACACCTTC.

V is TRBV7-2 and J is TRBJ2-5, with D possibly TRBD1 on 6 matching bases. Per the germline V gene, CDR1 is SGHTA and CDR2 is FQGNSA. V dropped 3 bases and J dropped 5 bases, with 16 bases sitting between them. The CDR3 contains 15 residues. The CDR3 here is CASSFQSLRGETQYF. CDR3 DNA: TGTGCCAGCAGCTTTCAGAGTCTTAGGGGGGAGACCCAGTACTTC.

This sequence joins TRBV2 and TRBJ2-1; 7 nucleotides line up with TRBD2. The V gene end was trimmed by 6 bases and the J gene end by 6 bases; junction bases not matched to a gene: 14. CDR3 size: 16 residues. CDR1 SNHLY and CDR2 FYNNEI come from the germline V gene. CDR3 sequence reads: CASRPTAGVTGNEQFF. The CDR3 DNA is TGTGCCAGCAGGCCGACGGCGGGGGTGACGGGCAATGAGCAGTTCTTC.

The chain employs TRBV5-4 and TRBJ1-2; D is possibly TRBD1 (5 bases). Trimming took 1 base from V and 6 from J, leaving 10 bases between them. The germline V gene encodes CDR1 SGHNT and CDR2 YYREEE (reference sequence). CDR3 length: 13 residues. The CDR3 bases are TGTGCCAGCAGCTTGTCAGGGCCCCATGGCTACACCTTC. It yields the protein CASSLSGPHGYTF.